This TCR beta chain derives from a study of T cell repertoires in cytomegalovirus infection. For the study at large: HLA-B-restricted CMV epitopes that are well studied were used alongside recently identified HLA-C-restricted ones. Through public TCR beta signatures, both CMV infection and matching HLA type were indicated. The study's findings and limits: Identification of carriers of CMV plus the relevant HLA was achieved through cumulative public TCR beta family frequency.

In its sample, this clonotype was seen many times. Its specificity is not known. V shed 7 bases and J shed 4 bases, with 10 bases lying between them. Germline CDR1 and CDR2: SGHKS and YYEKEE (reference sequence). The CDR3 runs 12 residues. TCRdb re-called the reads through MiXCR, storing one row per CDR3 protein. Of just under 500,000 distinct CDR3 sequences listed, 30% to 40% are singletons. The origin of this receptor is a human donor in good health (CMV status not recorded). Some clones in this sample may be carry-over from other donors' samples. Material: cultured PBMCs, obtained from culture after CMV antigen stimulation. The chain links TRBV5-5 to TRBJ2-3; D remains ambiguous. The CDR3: CASASGPDTQYF. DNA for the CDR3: TGTGCCAGCGCCTCGGGCCCAGATACGCAGTATTTT. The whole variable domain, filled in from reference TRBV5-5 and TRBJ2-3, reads DAGVTQSPTHLIKTRGQQVTLRCSPISGHKSVSWYQQVLGQGPQFIFQYYEKEERGRGNFPDRFSARQFPNYSSELNVNALLLGDSALYLCASASGPDTQYFGPGTRLTVL.